The 24 T cell receptor beta chains below come from one sample, sequenced in a study of blood T cell repertoires in COVID-19. Clones were read by immunoSEQ multiplex PCR, and TCRdb kept only the in-frame ones, dropping some. The table records more than 350,000 clones, 88% of them present only once. The sample comprised PBMCs or T cells enriched from blood (not recorded which). The receptor source for this set is a woman aged 18-29 years who had been exposed to COVID-19.

This rearrangement joins TRBV5-1 to TRBJ2-4; the D gene is possibly TRBD2 (5 bases). CDR3 size: 17 residues. The V end was cut by 0 bases, the J end by 2 bases, with 15 bases between. The germline gives CDR1 SGHRS, CDR2 YFSETQ. CDR3 coding DNA: TGCGCCAGCAGCTTGGGTTCGGGATTCGTGCCCAAAAACATTCAGTACTTC. Encoded protein: CASSLGSGFVPKNIQYF.

This sequence joins TRBV19 and TRBJ2-5; D possibly matches TRBD1 or TRBD2 (9 bases each). Trimming removed 3 bases at V and 5 bases at J, with 37 bases between. Looked up from germline, CDR1 is LNHDA and CDR2 is SQIVND (reference sequence). This CDR3 is built from 22 residues. The CDR3 DNA follows: TGTGCCAGTAGTATGGGAACGACAGGGGGTTTCGTGGCGGGAGGGCCTGACGAGACCCAGTACTTC. Amino acids: CASSMGTTGGFVAGGPDETQYF.

J is TRBJ1-2 and V is TRBV2; D is uncertain. CDR1 is SNHLY and CDR2 is FYNNEI in the germline V gene. The CDR3 length is 14 residues. The ends were cut back, 6 bases at V and 7 bases at J, with 18 bases in the middle. CDR3 in DNA: TGTGCCAGCAGGCCCTCAGGCGAATCAGTTGGCTACACCTTC. As protein: CASRPSGESVGYTF.

About this clone itself: This sample includes further DNA sequences coding for the same CDR3. The V call is TRBV19, the J call TRBJ2-7, with 10 bases fitting TRBD2. CDR3 length: 14 amino acids. Germline assignment: CDR1 LNHDA and CDR2 SQIVND (reference sequence). Losses at the gene ends were 4 bases for V and 1 base for J; bases not matched to a gene: 1. The CDR3 sequence is CASSTSGGSYEQYF. In nucleotides, the CDR3 is TGTGCCAGTAGTACTAGCGGGGGTTCCTACGAGCAGTACTTC. Looking up the rest from reference TRBV19 and TRBJ2-7 gives the full variable domain: DGGITQSPKYLFRKEGQNVTLSCEQNLNHDAMYWYRQDPGQGLRLIYYSQIVNDFQKGDIAEGYSVSREKKESFPLTVTSAQKNPTAFYLCASSTSGGSYEQYFGPGTRLTVT.

The chain joins TRBV10-3 to TRBJ2-7; 9 bases line up with TRBD2. The CDR3 is made up of 15 amino acids. Germline lookup yields CDR1 ENHRY and CDR2 SYGVKD. The V gene end was trimmed by 8 bases and the J gene end by 2 bases; junction bases not matched to a gene: 10. CDR3 region: CAIGKLAGTTYEQYF. CDR3 sequence (DNA): TGTGCCATCGGAAAACTAGCGGGCACGACCTACGAGCAGTACTTC.

This clone was detected only once. The chain couples TRBV5-1 to TRBJ2-7, with D unclear. CDR1 is SGHRS and CDR2 is YFSETQ in the germline V gene. The CDR3 totals 14 residues. The V end was cut by 2 bases, the J end by 3 bases, with 12 bases between. The CDR3 nucleotides are TGCGCCAGCAGCTTAGGTCAGGATTACTACGAGCAGTACTTC. It is translated as CASSLGQDYYEQYF. The full variable domain, rest sourced from reference TRBV5-1 and TRBJ2-7, is KAGVTQTPRYLIKTRGQQVTLSCSPISGHRSVSWYQQTPGQGLQFLFEYFSETQRNKGNFPGRFSGRQFSNSRSEMNVSTLELGDSALYLCASSLGQDYYEQYFGPGTRLTVT.

The chain recombines TRBV10-3 with TRBJ1-5; D is unresolved. V gave up 2 bases and J gave up 3 bases, with 14 bases separating them. CDR1 and CDR2 from the germline V gene are ENHRY and SYGVKD. This CDR3 has 16 residues. The CDR3 DNA reads as TGTGCCATCAGTGAGGGAACAGTCTTTACCAATCAGCCCCAGCATTTT. It encodes CAISEGTVFTNQPQHF.

The chain combines TRBV14 with TRBJ1-6, with D perhaps TRBD1 (6 bases). Germline CDR1 and CDR2: SGHDN and FVKESK. The V end was cut by 2 bases, the J end by 4 bases, with 6 bases between. The CDR3 length is 14 residues. CDR3 sequence: CASSQQGYNSPLHF. Written as DNA, the CDR3 is TGTGCCAGCAGCCAACAGGGGTATAATTCACCCCTCCACTTT.

The V call is TRBV7-2, the J call TRBJ1-2; a weak D match, TRBD1 (5 bases). This CDR3 comprises 12 residues. The V gene's germline CDR1 is SGHTA and CDR2 FQGNSA. The ends were cut back, 1 base at V and 8 bases at J, with 8 bases in the middle. As DNA, the CDR3 is TGTGCCAGCAGCTTAGTTGGGGCCGGCTACACCTTC. Amino acids: CASSLVGAGYTF. Combining the CDR3 with reference TRBV7-2 and TRBJ1-2 gives the whole variable domain GAGVSQSPSNKVTEKGKDVELRCDPISGHTALYWYRQSLGQGLEFLIYFQGNSAPDKSGLPSDRFSAERTGGSVSTLTIQRTQQEDSAVYLCASSLVGAGYTFGSGTRLTVV.

The chain carries TRBV18 and TRBJ2-4; D is perhaps TRBD2 (7 bases). Trimming took off 6 bases at V and 8 bases at J, with 11 bases between the two ends. CDR3 size: 12 residues. Germline assignment: CDR1 KGHSH and CDR2 LQKENI. The CDR3 is CASSGGHDIQYF. As DNA, the CDR3 is TGTGCCAGCTCGGGGGGGCACGACATTCAGTACTTC.

This clone was found once. The chain recombines TRBV24-1 with TRBJ1-5; D gene unclear. The germline V and J ends were trimmed by 4 bases and 4 bases, with 13 bases remaining between them. This CDR3 region has 15 residues. Germline loops: CDR1 KGHDR, CDR2 SFDVKD. Here the CDR3 DNA reads TGTGCCACCAGTGAGACCGGGTCTTTGAATCAGCCCCAGCATTTT. This gives the protein CATSETGSLNQPQHF.

The rearrangement joins TRBV2 to TRBJ1-5; maybe TRBD1 (5 bases). Germline assignment: CDR1 SNHLY and CDR2 FYNNEI. The CDR3 consists of 15 residues. V was clipped by 5 bases and J by 0 bases, with 11 bases between them. In DNA, the CDR3 is TGTGCCAGCAGTCGACAGTCCAGTAGCAATCAGCCCCAGCATTTT. It specifies CASSRQSSSNQPQHF.

CDR3 loop: CASSQEKAGTQQETQYF. As DNA, the CDR3 is TGCGCCAGCAGCCAAGAAAAGGCCGGGACACAGCAAGAGACCCAGTACTTC. The chain employs TRBV4-1 and TRBJ2-5, with TRBD1 as a possible D gene (6 bases). This CDR3 comprises 17 residues. In germline, CDR1 is MGHRA, CDR2 YSYEKL. With 0 bases removed from V and 2 bases from J, the gap between germline ends came to 16 bases.

The CDR3 bases are TGTGCCTCCCGTCGACGGGACAATGAGCAGTTCTTC. It encodes CASRRRDNEQFF. The chain joins TRBV30 to TRBJ2-1; D gene unclear. The CDR3 loop spans 12 amino acids. Germline V gene data show CDR1 as GTSNPN and CDR2 as SVGIG (reference sequence). The ends were cut back, 7 bases at V and 5 bases at J, with 12 bases in the middle. Complete variable domain (other parts from reference TRBV30 and TRBJ2-1): SQTIHQWPATLVQPVGSPLSLECTVEGTSNPNLYWYRQAAGRGLQLLFYSVGIGQISSEVPQNLSASRPQDRQFILSSKKLLLSDSGFYLCASRRRDNEQFFGPGTRLTVL.

This clone was seen only once. The chain uses TRBV28 and TRBJ2-1; 14 positions match TRBD2. V was pared by 4 bases and J by 6 bases, with 2 bases of the junction left unmatched. Germline V CDR1 and CDR2: MDHEN, SYDVKM. This CDR3 is 15 amino acids long. The DNA for the CDR3 is TGTGCCAGCAGTTCGGGGACTAGCGGGGGCAATGAGCAGTTCTTC. Amino acids: CASSSGTSGGNEQFF.

The chain uses TRBV29-1 and TRBJ2-7; 10 nucleotides agree with TRBD2. CDR1 and CDR2 from the germline V gene are SQVTM and ANQGSEA. CDR3 length: 16 residues. Trimming cost V 2 bases and J 4 bases; bases outside gene matches: 11. The CDR3 DNA reads TGCAGCGTTGAAACTTTAGCTAGCGGGAGAACGTACGAGCAGTACTTC. It specifies CSVETLASGRTYEQYF.

The chain couples TRBV5-4 to TRBJ2-1, with TRBD2 matching 12 bases. CDR3 length equals 16 residues. With 4 bases clipped from V and 5 bases from J, the junction kept 7 bases outside the gene matches. The germline V gene encodes CDR1 SGHNT and CDR2 YYREEE (reference sequence). The CDR3 nucleotides are TGTGCCAGCAGCACAAGGACTAGCGGGATGAACAATGAGCAGTTCTTC. The encoded protein is CASSTRTSGMNNEQFF.

The chain couples TRBV4-1 to TRBJ2-4, with TRBD2 matching over 10 bases. Germline CDR1 reads MGHRA; CDR2 reads YSYEKL. The V gene end was trimmed by 4 bases and the J gene end by 8 bases; junction bases not matched to a gene: 5. The CDR3 totals 14 residues. The CDR3 here is CASSRTSGLDIQYF. The CDR3 DNA is TGCGCCAGCAGCCGGACTAGCGGATTGGACATTCAGTACTTC.

The CDR3 region has the DNA TGTGCCAGCCAGGGTGCTGAAGCTTTCTTT. This translates into CASQGAEAFF. V and J are TRBV12-3 or TRBV12-4 and TRBJ1-1; possibly TRBD1 for D (5 bases). Trimming removed 8 bases at V and 6 bases at J, with 7 bases between. The CDR3 contains 10 residues.

The chain uses TRBV19 and TRBJ1-2; D unresolved. The CDR3 runs to 13 residues. Germline values: CDR1 LNHDA, CDR2 SQIVND (reference sequence). Between the trimmed V and J ends, which lost 6 bases and 3 bases, there was a span of 11 bases. The CDR3 DNA is TGTGCCAGTAGACTCCCCCCGGACTATGGCTACACCTTC. As protein: CASRLPPDYGYTF.

The chain couples TRBV6-4 to TRBJ2-1; 8 nucleotides agree with TRBD2. There are 16 residues in the CDR3. Germline loops: CDR1 MRHNA, CDR2 SNTAGT. Losses at the gene ends were 0 bases for V and 2 bases for J; bases not matched to a gene: 3. DNA for the CDR3: TGTGCCAGCAGTGACTCGGGTAGCGGGGCCTACAATGAGCAGTTCTTC. This gives the protein CASSDSGSGAYNEQFF.

This clone was seen more than once but under ten times. V is TRBV5-6 and J is TRBJ2-1, with D perhaps TRBD2 (6 bases). V gave up 4 bases and J gave up 1 base, with 15 bases separating them. This CDR3 spans 16 amino acids. CDR1 is SGHDT, CDR2 YYEEEE, per germline. The CDR3, as DNA: TGTGCCAGCAGCCCTATGCTGGGAGGATCCTACAATGAGCAGTTCTTC. It translates to CASSPMLGGSYNEQFF.

The chain couples TRBV5-5 to TRBJ2-5; no definite D call. In germline, CDR1 is SGHKS, CDR2 YYEKEE (reference sequence). The CDR3 has 13 amino acids. Trimming took off 0 bases at V and 4 bases at J, with 7 bases between the two ends. The CDR3 bases are TGTGCCAGCAGCTTGGGAGTTCCAGAGACCCAGTACTTC. It encodes CASSLGVPETQYF.

The chain recombines TRBV11-2 with TRBJ2-2; 10 nucleotides match TRBD1. The CDR3 has 14 residues. V shed 0 bases and J 10 bases; nucleotides not matched to a gene: 2. Germline CDR1 and CDR2: SGHAT and FQNNGV. In DNA form, the CDR3 reads TGTGCCAGCAGCTTAGAGGACAGGGGGGAGGAGCTGTTTTTT. Protein product: CASSLEDRGEELFF.